The next 13 T cell receptor beta chains were all read from a single sample in a study of T cells in Graves' hyperthyroidism and ophthalmopathy. Amplification yielded TCR beta CDR3 regions, with RNA transcripts as the source. The TCR CDR3 first-round RT-PCR relied on the HTBI primer set. TCRdb itself ran the multiplex PCR reads through MiXCR, one entry per CDR3 protein. The table includes around 240,000 distinct CDR3 sequences, around 15% detected once. Sequenced: blood. These receptor sequences come from a woman aged 18-30 years with Graves' ophthalmopathy.

The chain recombines TRBV29-1 with TRBJ2-2, with D possibly matching TRBD2 (7 bases). The CDR3 sequence is 15 residues long. CDR1 is SQVTM and CDR2 is ANQGSEA in the germline V gene. V was shortened by 7 bases and J by 2 bases, with 17 bases between the two germline ends. This CDR3 is CSGVRGGTNTGELFF. The CDR3 DNA follows: TGCAGCGGTGTCAGGGGAGGGACAAACACCGGGGAGCTGTTTTTT.

This clonotype was counted ten times or more. The chain employs TRBV5-1 and TRBJ2-3, with D perhaps TRBD2 (5 bases). The CDR3 runs to 19 residues. Trimming shortened V by 2 bases and J by 5 bases, and 27 bases separated the two germline ends. Germline V CDR1 and CDR2: SGHRS, YFSETQ. CDR3 in DNA: TGCGCCAGCAGCTTACGAACTAGATCAGAGCCCAGTGAAGGAGATACGCAGTATTTT. Residues: CASSLRTRSEPSEGDTQYF.

The chain recombines TRBV11-2 with TRBJ2-1; maybe TRBD1 (6 bases). The CDR3 is 15 amino acids. CDR1 SGHAT and CDR2 FQNNGV come from the germline V gene. Trimming cost V 2 bases and J 7 bases, with 15 bases left between them. CDR3 loop: CASSLNQGNSNEQFF. In DNA form, the CDR3 reads TGTGCCAGCAGCTTAAATCAGGGGAATAGTAATGAGCAGTTCTTC. Variable domain in full (rest from reference TRBV11-2 and TRBJ2-1): EAGVAQSPRYKIIEKRQSVAFWCNPISGHATLYWYQQILGQGPKLLIQFQNNGVVDDSQLPKDRFSAERLKGVDSTLKIQPAKLEDSAVYLCASSLNQGNSNEQFFGPGTRLTVL.

In regard to this clonotype: A much more abundant neighbour one base away suggests this may be a read error. The J gene is TRBJ2-1, the V gene TRBV20-1; D not certain. The J call may not be correct, given that the DNA end is closer to TRBJ2-7. CDR1 DFQATT and CDR2 SNEGSKA come from the germline V gene (reference sequence). There are 12 residues in the CDR3. Written as DNA, the CDR3 is TGCAGTGCTAGCGTATGGGGAAATGAGCAGTACTTC. It yields the protein CSASVWGNEQYF.

Many counts were recorded for this clonotype. The chain recombines TRBV3-1 with TRBJ2-3, with 11 bases matching TRBD2. Germline V gene sequence: CDR1 LGHDT, CDR2 YNNKEL (reference sequence). The CDR3 is 15 residues long. Trimming cost V 4 bases and J 2 bases; bases outside gene matches: 2. CDR3 region: CASSLLAGATDTQYF. CDR3 DNA sequence: TGTGCCAGCAGCCTACTAGCGGGGGCCACAGATACGCAGTATTTT.

This clonotype came up many times. The V and J genes are TRBV9 and TRBJ2-2; no reliable D call. Trimming stripped 1 base from V and 4 bases from J, with 8 bases between. The CDR3 runs 14 residues. Germline V gene data show CDR1 as SGDLS and CDR2 as YYNGEE. This CDR3 reads CASSVKAITGELFF. The CDR3 coding sequence is TGTGCCAGCAGCGTAAAAGCCATCACCGGGGAGCTGTTTTTT.

The rearrangement uses TRBV18 and TRBJ2-5; 11 positions match TRBD2. The CDR3 consists of 17 residues. V dropped 1 base and J dropped 2; count of bases not matched to a gene: 6. Germline CDR1 reads KGHSH; CDR2 reads LQKENI. CDR3 coding DNA: TGTGCCAGCTCACCACGGAGACTAGCGGGGCAGCAAGAGACCCAGTACTTC. Protein product: CASSPRRLAGQQETQYF.

This clonotype was observed many times. The chain carries TRBV20-1 and TRBJ1-2, with D possibly TRBD1 on 5 matching bases. Trimming took off 0 bases at V and 3 bases at J, with 8 bases between the two ends. CDR1 is DFQATT, CDR2 SNEGSKA, per germline (reference sequence). This CDR3 has 13 residues. CDR3 DNA: TGCAGTGCTAGAGATGACAGAGACTATGGCTACACCTTC. Translation: CSARDDRDYGYTF.

This clonotype appeared many times. V and J are TRBV15 and TRBJ1-4, with D perhaps TRBD1 (5 bases). V shed 6 bases and J shed 3 bases, with 11 bases lying between them. CDR1 and CDR2 (germline): LNHNV, YYDKDF (reference sequence). The CDR3 has 14 amino acids. CDR3 DNA: TGTGCCACCAGACGAAGGGGTTCTAATGAAAAACTGTTTTTT. Its translation: CATRRRGSNEKLFF.

CDR3 protein: CASSEGNGANVLTF. CDR3 in DNA: TGCGCCAGCAGTGAGGGGAATGGGGCCAACGTCCTGACTTTC. This rearrangement joins TRBV5-1 to TRBJ2-6; perhaps D is TRBD1 or TRBD2 (5 bases each). Trimming cost V 5 bases and J 3 bases, with 9 bases left between them. This CDR3 region has 14 residues. Germline assignment: CDR1 SGHRS and CDR2 YFSETQ.

As for this clonotype: This may arise from a read error, as a much more abundant clone is one base away. Given the absence of the conserved phenylalanine or tryptophan at the CDR3 end, a read error is likely. This chain links TRBV20-1 with TRBJ1-1, with unresolved D. This CDR3 contains 14 residues. With 4 bases removed from V and 0 bases from J, the gap between germline ends came to 12 bases. The germline gives CDR1 DFQATT, CDR2 SNEGSKA (reference sequence). CDR3 in amino acids: CSAKGSGLNTEAFL. The DNA of the CDR3 is TGCAGTGCTAAAGGGAGCGGTTTGAACACTGAAGCTTTCCTT.

There are a few counts of this clonotype. A read error is possible here, since a much larger clone lies one base away. Here the CDR3 omits its conserved ending phenylalanine or tryptophan, so a read error is the likely source. The chain joins TRBV14 to TRBJ1-2, with TRBD1 as a possible D gene (5 bases). Trimming took off 4 bases at V and 6 bases at J, with 18 bases between the two ends. Germline CDR1 is SGHDN and CDR2 is FVKESK. The CDR3 contains 15 residues. CDR3 residues: CASSPFVRDDNGYTL. The CDR3 DNA reads TGTGCCAGCAGCCCCTTCGTTCGGGACGATAATGGCTACACCCTC.

This clonotype has just a few counts. The chain uses TRBV7-9 and TRBJ1-2; D ambiguous. V was cut by 0 bases and J by 6 bases, with 14 bases left in between. The CDR3 is made up of 15 amino acids. Per germline, CDR1 SEHNR and CDR2 FQNEAQ (reference sequence). The CDR3 reads CASSLAGLSPNGYTF. CDR3 DNA: TGTGCCAGCAGCTTAGCGGGCCTGTCTCCAAATGGCTACACCTTC. The whole variable domain, remainder taken from reference TRBV7-9 and TRBJ1-2, is DTGVSQNPRHKITKRGQNVTFRCDPISEHNRLYWYRQTLGQGPEFLTYFQNEAQLEKSRLLSDRFSAERPKGSFSTLEIQRTEQGDSAMYLCASSLAGLSPNGYTFGSGTRLTVV.